This entry is about one T cell receptor beta chain. Its antigen is as yet unknown. This sample was included in a study of T cell responses to AZD1222 COVID-19 vaccine. Study observations and caveats: Donors, mostly white British, included more females; clonal diversity was possibly underestimated.

Assay used: immunoSEQ multiplex PCR; TCRdb lists only in-frame clones, some missing. The data contain about 150,000 clones, 85% to 95% of them singletons. J lost 3 bases, V lost 2 bases, and 5 bases had no gene match. There are 16 residues in the CDR3. The germline gives CDR1 MNHEY, CDR2 SVGEGT. The V call is TRBV6-2 or TRBV6-3, the J call TRBJ1-5; TRBD1 matches at 9 bases. This receptor was obtained from an adult in good health. The specimen comprised peripheral blood, sampled on day 0 of AZD1222 vaccination. The CDR3 bases are TGTGCCAGCAGTTACCCACAGGGGGCCTTCAATCAGCCCCAGCATTTT. This translates into CASSYPQGAFNQPQHF.